The 9 T cell receptor beta chains given below trace back to one sample, sequenced in a study of beta chain features in type 1 diabetes. Study-level points and caveats: When Type 1 diabetes patients were examined, their TCRB CDR3s proved moderately but significantly shorter in all four CD4+ subsets.

The authors reverse transcribed all of the isolated RNA, so sequencing captured expressed TCRB transcripts. Assay: immunoSEQ multiplex PCR; the TCRdb copy retains only in-frame clones and omits some. Here the sample spans roughly 700,000 clones, under 15% being singletons. No antigen has been identified for these receptors. Sequences were obtained from naive CD4+ T cells from blood. These TCRs come from a man between 18 and 29 years old with type 1 diabetes.

This clone was seen more than once but under ten times. The V and J genes are TRBV4-1 and TRBJ2-3; D unresolved. Germline lookup yields CDR1 MGHRA and CDR2 YSYEKL. The CDR3 totals 17 residues. Trimming removed 6 bases at V and 4 bases at J, with 23 bases between. CDR3 sequence reads: CASSPRTTGSWSDTQYF. The CDR3 DNA follows: TGCGCCAGCAGTCCCCGTACTACCGGGTCCTGGTCAGATACGCAGTATTTT.

This chain uses TRBV7-2 with TRBJ2-1; D might be TRBD1 (6 bases). CDR1 and CDR2 from the germline V gene are SGHTA and FQGNSA. Trimming removed 5 bases at V and 9 bases at J, with 14 bases between. The CDR3 contains 13 residues. CDR3 sequence reads: CASSAQGEGEQFF. In DNA form, the CDR3 reads TGTGCCAGCAGCGCACAGGGTGAGGGTGAGCAGTTCTTC.

The rearrangement links TRBV28 to TRBJ2-2, with no clear D. This CDR3 has 15 amino acids. V was cut by 2 bases and J by 2 bases, with 9 bases left in between. The germline V gene has CDR1 MDHEN and CDR2 SYDVKM. CDR3 in amino acids: CASSLVTGNTGELFF. As DNA, the CDR3 is TGTGCCAGCAGTTTAGTGACCGGTAACACCGGGGAGCTGTTTTTT.

The table lists this clone with a few counts. The rearrangement uses TRBV12-5 and TRBJ2-3; a weak D match, TRBD2 (7 bases). The germline V gene has CDR1 LGHNT and CDR2 FRNRAP. V lost 1 base, J lost 4 bases, and 18 bases lay in between. This CDR3 has 17 amino acids. CDR3 residues: CASGLARGTLASDTQYF. CDR3 DNA: TGTGCTAGTGGTTTGGCCCGGGGGACACTAGCGTCAGATACGCAGTATTTT.

The chain links TRBV9 to TRBJ2-5; no reliable D call. The CDR3 is 12 residues long. Trimming left V 0 bases short and J 5 bases short, with 5 bases between. Germline V lookup: CDR1 SGDLS, CDR2 YYNGEE. CDR3 amino acids: CASSVDEETQYF. The CDR3 DNA follows: TGTGCCAGCAGCGTAGATGAGGAGACCCAGTACTTC.

The genes are TRBV4-1 and TRBJ1-1; 10 nucleotides line up with TRBD1. The ends lost 4 bases at V and 3 bases at J; junction bases unmatched: 5. From germline, CDR1 is MGHRA and CDR2 YSYEKL. The CDR3 contains 15 residues. CDR3 amino acids: CASSRPGTGDTEAFF. The CDR3 DNA is TGCGCCAGCAGCCGACCCGGGACAGGGGACACTGAAGCTTTCTTT.

This clone has only a few counts. This chain connects TRBV4-1 to TRBJ2-3; D not resolved. Germline CDR1 and CDR2: MGHRA and YSYEKL. The CDR3 is 17 residues long. Trimming left V 0 bases short and J 2 bases short, with 15 bases between. CDR3 residues: CASSQDRYSSFTDTQYF. As DNA, the CDR3 is TGCGCCAGCAGCCAAGATCGTTACAGCTCATTCACAGATACGCAGTATTTT.

For this clone: The same CDR3 can be traced to other DNA sequences in this sample. The chain joins TRBV2 to TRBJ1-4, with TRBD1 identical over 8 bases. The trim removed 1 base at V and 7 bases at J, leaving 2 bases unmatched. This CDR3 is built from 14 residues. CDR1 SNHLY and CDR2 FYNNEI come from the germline V gene. CDR3 protein: CASSEEQGAEKLFF. The CDR3 DNA is TGTGCCAGCAGTGAAGAGCAGGGGGCTGAAAAACTGTTTTTT.

The rearrangement uses TRBV4-1 and TRBJ1-4, with D perhaps TRBD1 (6 bases). The CDR3 is made up of 16 amino acids. The V and J ends lost 3 bases and 3 bases respectively, with 14 bases between them. Per the germline V gene, CDR1 is MGHRA and CDR2 is YSYEKL. CDR3 amino acids: CASSQGLGTSNEKLFF. CDR3 DNA: TGCGCCAGCAGCCAGGGGCTCGGGACATCTAATGAAAAACTGTTTTTT.